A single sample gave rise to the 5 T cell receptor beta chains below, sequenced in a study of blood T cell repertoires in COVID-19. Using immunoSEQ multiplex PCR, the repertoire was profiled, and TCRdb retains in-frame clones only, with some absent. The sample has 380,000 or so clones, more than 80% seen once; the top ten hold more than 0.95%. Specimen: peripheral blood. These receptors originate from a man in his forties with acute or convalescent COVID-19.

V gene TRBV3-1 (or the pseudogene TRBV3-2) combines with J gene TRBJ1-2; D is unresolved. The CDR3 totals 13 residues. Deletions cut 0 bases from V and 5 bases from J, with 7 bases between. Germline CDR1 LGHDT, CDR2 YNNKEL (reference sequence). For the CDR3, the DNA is TGTGCCAGCAGCCAAGAGAGTCGGTATGGCTACACCTTC. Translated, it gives CASSQESRYGYTF.

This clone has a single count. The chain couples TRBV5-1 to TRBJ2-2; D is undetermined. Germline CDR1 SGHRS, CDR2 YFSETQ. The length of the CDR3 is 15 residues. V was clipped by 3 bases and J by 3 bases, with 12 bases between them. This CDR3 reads CASSYPRDDTGELFF. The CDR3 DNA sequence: TGCGCCAGCAGCTACCCTAGAGACGACACCGGGGAGCTGTTTTTT.

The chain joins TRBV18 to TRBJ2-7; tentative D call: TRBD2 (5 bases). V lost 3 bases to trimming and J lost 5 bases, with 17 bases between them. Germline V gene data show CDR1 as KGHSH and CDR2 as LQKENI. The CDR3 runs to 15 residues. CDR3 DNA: TGTGCCAGCTCACCCCTCGGCCGGGATCCCCACGAGCAGTACTTC. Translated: CASSPLGRDPHEQYF. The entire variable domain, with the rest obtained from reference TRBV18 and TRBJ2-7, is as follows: NAGVMQNPRHLVRRRGQEARLRCSPMKGHSHVYWYRQLPEEGLKFMVYLQKENIIDESGMPKERFSAEFPKEGPSILRIQQVVRGDSAAYFCASSPLGRDPHEQYFGPGTRLTVT.

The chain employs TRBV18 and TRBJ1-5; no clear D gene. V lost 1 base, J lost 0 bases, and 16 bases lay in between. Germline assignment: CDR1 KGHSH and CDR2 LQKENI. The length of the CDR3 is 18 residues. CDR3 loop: CASSPLRAGTYSNQPQHF. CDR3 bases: TGTGCCAGCTCACCACTGAGGGCAGGAACTTATAGCAATCAGCCCCAGCATTTT. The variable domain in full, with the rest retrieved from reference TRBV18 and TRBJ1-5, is NAGVMQNPRHLVRRRGQEARLRCSPMKGHSHVYWYRQLPEEGLKFMVYLQKENIIDESGMPKERFSAEFPKEGPSILRIQQVVRGDSAAYFCASSPLRAGTYSNQPQHFGDGTRLSIL.

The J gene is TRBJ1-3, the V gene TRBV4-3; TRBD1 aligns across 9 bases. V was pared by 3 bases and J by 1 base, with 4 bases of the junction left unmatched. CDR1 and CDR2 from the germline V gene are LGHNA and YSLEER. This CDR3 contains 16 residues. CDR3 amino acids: CASSHGTGSSGNTIYF. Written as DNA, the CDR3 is TGCGCCAGCAGCCATGGGACAGGGAGTTCTGGAAACACCATATATTTT.